The source of this T cell receptor (beta chain) is a study of T cells in pancreatic ductal adenocarcinoma. About this clone itself: The antigen is unknown.

The selected patients with pancreatic ductal adenocarcinoma had surgery but no neoadjuvant therapy. The study's findings and limits: Results skew toward the minority of patients with early-stage disease. Enrichment of CD45RO+ effector over naive T cells in tumors may bias clonality. Unique clonotypes were roughly 7.2-fold more numerous in blood than in tumor.

The V gene's germline CDR1 is MGHDK and CDR2 SYGVNS. The CDR3 sequence is 16 residues long. V was trimmed by 2 bases and J by 5 bases, leaving 16 bases between them. Measured with immunoSEQ multiplex PCR; TCRdb has only the in-frame clones, and not every one. The sample lists under 15,000 clones, 86% occurring once. Source material: PBMCs. This chain links TRBV25-1 with TRBJ2-1; tentatively, D is TRBD2 (5 bases). This clonotype was sampled from a human donor with pancreatic ductal adenocarcinoma. Written as DNA, the CDR3 is TGTGCCAGCAGTGAAGGGGAGTGGGTTTGGGACAATGAGCAGTTCTTC. Its translation is CASSEGEWVWDNEQFF.